This T cell receptor beta chain was sequenced in a study of T cells in Graves' hyperthyroidism and ophthalmopathy. Researchers amplified the TCR beta CDR3 regions from RNA transcripts. HTBI primers drove first-round RT-PCR of the TCR CDR3. TCRdb fed the multiplex PCR reads into MiXCR, producing one record per CDR3 protein. This sample has under 700,000 distinct CDR3 sequences, with around 15% found just once. The germline CDR1 and CDR2 sequences are SGDLS and YYNGEE. V dropped 3 bases and J dropped 3 bases, with 13 bases sitting between them. This CDR3 is built from 14 residues. Hyperthyroidism, newly diagnosed and lasting under 2 months, affected patients aged 18 to 65.

The sample comprised blood. The source is a woman under 30 with Graves' hyperthyroidism. The rearrangement uses TRBV9 and TRBJ2-7; D is uncertain. CDR3 residues: CASSGGLKGYEQYF. The CDR3 DNA reads TGTGCCAGCAGCGGGGGTCTTAAGGGCTACGAGCAGTACTTC.